This T cell receptor beta chain was recorded in a study of blood T cell repertoires in COVID-19. Trimming took off 0 bases at V and 5 bases at J, with 14 bases between the two ends. The germline CDR1 and CDR2 sequences are KGHSH and LQKENI. This CDR3 comprises 16 residues. Sequenced by immunoSEQ multiplex PCR; TCRdb stores in-frame clones only, minus some. The sample yields 130,000 to 150,000 clones, roughly 83% seen once. The V and J genes are TRBV18 and TRBJ2-1; a possible D gene is TRBD1 (6 bases). Sequences were obtained from PBMCs or T cells enriched from blood (not recorded which). The TCR sequence derives from a man aged 50-60 years who had recovered from COVID-19. The DNA of the CDR3 is TGTGCCAGCTCACCACCGGGCAGGGGTTTAGACAATGAGCAGTTCTTC. This translates into CASSPPGRGLDNEQFF.